What follows describes a single TCR beta chain. Its antigen is undetermined. V was clipped by 5 bases and J by 2 bases; unmatched bases: 3. The V gene's germline CDR1 is MGHRA and CDR2 YSYEKL. There are 13 residues in the CDR3. The data derive from a study of T cell responses to AZD1222 COVID-19 vaccine. Investigators merged groups given second doses at roughly 4 or roughly 12 weeks. Clones were sequenced by immunoSEQ multiplex PCR, and TCRdb holds only the in-frame ones, with some missing. The table records 120,000 to 150,000 clones, about nine tenths of them present only once. Overall study findings and caveats: White British ancestry dominated among donors, who included more females, and clonal diversity was possibly underestimated.

This chain uses TRBV4-1 with TRBJ2-7; 7 positions match TRBD1. The TCR originated in an adult who received the AZD1222 COVID-19 vaccine. The sample here was peripheral blood, taken 28 days after the second AZD1222 dose. Here the CDR3 DNA reads TGCGCCAGCAGCAAGGACAGGACCTACGAGCAGTACTTC. Translated, it gives CASSKDRTYEQYF.